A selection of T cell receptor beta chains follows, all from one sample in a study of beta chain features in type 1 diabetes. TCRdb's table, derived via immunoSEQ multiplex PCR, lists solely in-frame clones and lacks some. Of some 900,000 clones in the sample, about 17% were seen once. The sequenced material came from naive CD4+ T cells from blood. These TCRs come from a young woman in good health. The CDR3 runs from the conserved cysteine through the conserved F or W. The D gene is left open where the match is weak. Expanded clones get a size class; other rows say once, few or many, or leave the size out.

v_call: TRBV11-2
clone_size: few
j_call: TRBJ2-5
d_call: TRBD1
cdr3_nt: TGTGCCAGCAGCCCCAATGACAGGGGAGCAGAGACCCAGTACTTC
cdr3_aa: CASSPNDRGAETQYF

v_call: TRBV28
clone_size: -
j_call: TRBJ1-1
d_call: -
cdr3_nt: TGTGCCAGCACGCAGGGTCGCACTGAAGCTTTCTTT
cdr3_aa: CASTQGRTEAFF

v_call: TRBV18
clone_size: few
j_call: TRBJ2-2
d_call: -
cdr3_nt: TGTGCCAGCTCACCAGGGACGGTGAACACCGGGGAGCTGTTTTTT
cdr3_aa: CASSPGTVNTGELFF

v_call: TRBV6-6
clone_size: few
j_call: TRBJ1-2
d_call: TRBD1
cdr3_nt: TGTGCCAGCCAAGGGGGCATTAAGAACTATGGCTACACCTTC
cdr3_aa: CASQGGIKNYGYTF

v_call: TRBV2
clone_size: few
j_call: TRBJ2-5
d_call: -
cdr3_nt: TGTGCCAGCACTCCGAGGGACTCACAAGAGACCCAGTACTTC
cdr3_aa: CASTPRDSQETQYF

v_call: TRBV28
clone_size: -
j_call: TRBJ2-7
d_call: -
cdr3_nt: TGTGCCAGCAGCCTCGGACAGTCCTACGAGCAGTACTTC
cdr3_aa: CASSLGQSYEQYF

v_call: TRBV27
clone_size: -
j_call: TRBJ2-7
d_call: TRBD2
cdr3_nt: TGTGCCAGCAGCAGACTAGCGGGATTAACCGAGCAGTACTTC
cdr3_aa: CASSRLAGLTEQYF

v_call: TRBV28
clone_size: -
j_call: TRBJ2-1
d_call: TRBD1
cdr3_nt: TGTGCCAGCATGGGACAGCGCGGCCACAATGAGCAGTTCTTC
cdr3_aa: CASMGQRGHNEQFF

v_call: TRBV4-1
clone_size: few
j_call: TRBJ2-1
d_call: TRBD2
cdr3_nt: TGCGCCAGCAGCCACGACCTAGCGGGAGCTCGGGAGCAGTTCTTC
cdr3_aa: CASSHDLAGAREQFF

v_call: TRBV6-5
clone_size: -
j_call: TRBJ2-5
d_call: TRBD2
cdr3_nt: TGTGCCAGCAGTCCTAGCGGGAGCCTCGGCGAGACCCAGTACTTC
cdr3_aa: CASSPSGSLGETQYF

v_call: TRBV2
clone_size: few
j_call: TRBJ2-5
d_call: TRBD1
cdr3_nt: TGTGCCAGCAGTGAATGGACAGGGGGCTTTGAGACCCAGTACTTC
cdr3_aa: CASSEWTGGFETQYF

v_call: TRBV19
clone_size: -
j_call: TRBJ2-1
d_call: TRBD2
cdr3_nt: TGTGCCAGTAGTCTACGACTAGCCGGCATAAATGAGCAGTTCTTC
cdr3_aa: CASSLRLAGINEQFF

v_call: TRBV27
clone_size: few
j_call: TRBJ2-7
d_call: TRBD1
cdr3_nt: TGTGCCAGCAGTTTAGCCGGGACAGGGCCCTACGAGCAGTACTTC
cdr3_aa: CASSLAGTGPYEQYF

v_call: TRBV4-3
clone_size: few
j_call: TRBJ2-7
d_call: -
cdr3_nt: TGCGCCAGCAGCCAAGGCCCGGTGTTCAGCGACTACGAGCAGTACTTC
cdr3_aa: CASSQGPVFSDYEQYF

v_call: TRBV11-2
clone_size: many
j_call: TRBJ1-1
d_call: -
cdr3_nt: TGTGCCAGCAGCTTAGTGGGTTTGGGCACTGAAGCTTTCTTT
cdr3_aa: CASSLVGLGTEAFF

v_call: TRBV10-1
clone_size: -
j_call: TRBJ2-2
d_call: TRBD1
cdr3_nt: TGCGCCAGCAGAGCGGGACAGGGGATCGGGGAGCTGTTTTTT
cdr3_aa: CASRAGQGIGELFF

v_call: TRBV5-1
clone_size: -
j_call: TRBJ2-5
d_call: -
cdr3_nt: TGCGCCAGCAGCTTGGGGGGACCCCAAGAGACCCAGTACTTC
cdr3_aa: CASSLGGPQETQYF

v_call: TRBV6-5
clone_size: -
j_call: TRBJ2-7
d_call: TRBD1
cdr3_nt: TGTGCCAGCAGTTACGGGACAGGGGGCTACGAGCAGTACTTC
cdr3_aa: CASSYGTGGYEQYF

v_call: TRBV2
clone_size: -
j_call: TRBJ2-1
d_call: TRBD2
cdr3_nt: TGTGCCAGCGGGCGGGAGGGCCAAGGGAATGAGCAGTTCTTC
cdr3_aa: CASGREGQGNEQFF

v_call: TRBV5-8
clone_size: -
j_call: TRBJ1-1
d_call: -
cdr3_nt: TGTGCCAGCATCAAACAGGGATTTCGATGGACTGAAGCTTTCTTT
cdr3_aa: CASIKQGFRWTEAFF

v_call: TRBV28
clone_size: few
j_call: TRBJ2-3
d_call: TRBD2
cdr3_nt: TGTGCCAGCAGTCACGGCGGTAGCGGGACAGATACGCAGTATTTT
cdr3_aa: CASSHGGSGTDTQYF

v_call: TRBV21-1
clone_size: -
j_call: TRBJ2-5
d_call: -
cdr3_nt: TGTGCCAGCAGGAAAACCCGACACCTCCAAGAGACCCAGTACTTC
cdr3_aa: CASRKTRHLQETQYF

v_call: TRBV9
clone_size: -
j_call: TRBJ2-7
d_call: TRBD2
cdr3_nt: TGTGCCAGCAGCTTGACTAGCGGGAGCCACGAGCAGTACTTC
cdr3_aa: CASSLTSGSHEQYF

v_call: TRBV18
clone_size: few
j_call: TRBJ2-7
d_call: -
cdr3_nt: TGTGCCAGCTCACCACCGCCGGGAAGTTACGAGCAGTACTTC
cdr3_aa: CASSPPPGSYEQYF

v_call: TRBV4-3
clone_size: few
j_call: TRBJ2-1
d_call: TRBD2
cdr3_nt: TGCGCCAGCAGCCAAAGGCTATCCCCCGGGACTAGCGGGAGGGGCAATGAGCAGTTCTTC
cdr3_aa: CASSQRLSPGTSGRGNEQFF

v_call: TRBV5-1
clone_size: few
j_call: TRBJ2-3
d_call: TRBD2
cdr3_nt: TGCGCCAGCAGCTCTGGACTAGCGGGACCAGATACGCAGTATTTT
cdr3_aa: CASSSGLAGPDTQYF

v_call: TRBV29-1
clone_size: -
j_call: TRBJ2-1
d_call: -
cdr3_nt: TGCAGCGTTGCGGACAATGAGCAGTTCTTC
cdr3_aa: CSVADNEQFF

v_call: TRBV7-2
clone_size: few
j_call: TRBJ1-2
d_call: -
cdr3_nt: TGTGCCAGCAGCTTGTACAGGCATGGCTACACCTTC
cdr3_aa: CASSLYRHGYTF

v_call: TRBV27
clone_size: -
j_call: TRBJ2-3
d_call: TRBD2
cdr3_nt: TGTGCCAGCAGTATCCGACTAGCGGGAGGTACTTACCGTAATACGCAGTATTTT
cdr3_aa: CASSIRLAGGTYRNTQYF

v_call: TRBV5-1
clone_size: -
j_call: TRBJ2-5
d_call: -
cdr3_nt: TGCGCCAGCAGCGGGGGGCAAGAGACCCAGTACTTC
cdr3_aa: CASSGGQETQYF

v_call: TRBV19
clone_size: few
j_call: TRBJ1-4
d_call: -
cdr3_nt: TGTGCCAGTAAGACGGGGGATGCAACTAATGAAAAACTGTTTTTT
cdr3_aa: CASKTGDATNEKLFF

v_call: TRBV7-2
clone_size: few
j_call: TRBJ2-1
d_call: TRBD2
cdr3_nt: TGTGCCAGCAGCTTAAAGGGGACTAGCGGGAGTAATGAGCAGTTCTTC
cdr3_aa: CASSLKGTSGSNEQFF

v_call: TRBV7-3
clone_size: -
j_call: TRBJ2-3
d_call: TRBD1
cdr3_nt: TGTGCCAGCAGCCCTCAGGGACAGGGCACAGATACGCAGTATTTT
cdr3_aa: CASSPQGQGTDTQYF

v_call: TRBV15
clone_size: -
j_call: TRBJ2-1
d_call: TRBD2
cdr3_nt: TGTGCCACCAGCAGACCGGGACTAGCGGCCTCGGGTTCCTACAATGAGCAGTTCTTC
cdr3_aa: CATSRPGLAASGSYNEQFF

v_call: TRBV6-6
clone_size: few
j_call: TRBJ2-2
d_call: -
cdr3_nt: TGTGCCAGCAGTAGGCGAAACGGGGAGCTGTTTTTT
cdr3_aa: CASSRRNGELFF

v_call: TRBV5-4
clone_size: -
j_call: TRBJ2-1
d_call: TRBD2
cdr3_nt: TGTGCCAGCAGATCCGTGGCGGGAGTGGCATACAATGAGCAGTTCTTC
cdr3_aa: CASRSVAGVAYNEQFF

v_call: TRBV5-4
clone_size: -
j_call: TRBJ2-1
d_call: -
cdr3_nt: TGTGCCAGCAGCTCTCCCCGCTTCAATGAGCAGTTCTTC
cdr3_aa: CASSSPRFNEQFF

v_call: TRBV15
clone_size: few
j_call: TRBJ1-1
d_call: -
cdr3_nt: TGTGCCACCAGCAGAGATCTTTGGAAGGGGCAGAACACTGAAGCTTTCTTT
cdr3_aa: CATSRDLWKGQNTEAFF

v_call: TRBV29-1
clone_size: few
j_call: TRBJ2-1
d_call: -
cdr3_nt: TGCAGCGCCGCTTTGGGGGTGGTAGGGAGCGTAACTGAGCAGTTCTTC
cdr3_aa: CSAALGVVGSVTEQFF

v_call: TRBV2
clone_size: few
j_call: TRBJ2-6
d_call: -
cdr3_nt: TGTGCCAGCTACATACAGGGATTAGGGGCCAACGTCCTGACTTTC
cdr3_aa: CASYIQGLGANVLTF

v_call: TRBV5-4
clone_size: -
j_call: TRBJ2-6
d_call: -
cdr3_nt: TGTGCCAGCAGCCCTACAGGCACCGGGGCCAACGTCCTGACTTTC
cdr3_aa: CASSPTGTGANVLTF

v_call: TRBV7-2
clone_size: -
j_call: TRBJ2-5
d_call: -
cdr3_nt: TGTGCCAGCAGCGCGCACCCGGAGACGGAGACCCAGTACTTC
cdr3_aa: CASSAHPETETQYF

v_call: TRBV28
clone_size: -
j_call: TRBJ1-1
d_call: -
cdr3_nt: TGTGCCAGCAGTTTATATAGGGGTTCTTTCTTT
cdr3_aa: CASSLYRGSFF

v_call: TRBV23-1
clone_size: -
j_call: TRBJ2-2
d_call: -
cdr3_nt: TGCGCCAGCAGTCTCCCCTACGAGGGGACCGGGGAGCTGTTTTTT
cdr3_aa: CASSLPYEGTGELFF

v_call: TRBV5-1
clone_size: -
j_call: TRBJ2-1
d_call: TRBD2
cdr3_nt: TGCGCCAGCAGCGTAATCCTAGCGGGAGGGGACAATGAGCAGTTCTTC
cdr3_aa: CASSVILAGGDNEQFF

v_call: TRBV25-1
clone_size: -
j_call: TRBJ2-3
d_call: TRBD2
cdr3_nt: TGTGCCAGCAGTGATAGCGGGAGTGGGGACCTGGGGGATACGCAGTATTTT
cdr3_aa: CASSDSGSGDLGDTQYF

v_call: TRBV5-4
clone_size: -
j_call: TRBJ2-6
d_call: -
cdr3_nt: TGTGCCAGCAGTCCCCACCCGGACCCAAGCTCTGGGGCCAACGTCCTGACTTTC
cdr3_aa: CASSPHPDPSSGANVLTF

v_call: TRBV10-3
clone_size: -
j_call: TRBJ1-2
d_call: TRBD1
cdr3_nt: TGTGCCATCAGTAATTCCGGGACAGCCACTAACTATGGCTACACCTTC
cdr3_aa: CAISNSGTATNYGYTF

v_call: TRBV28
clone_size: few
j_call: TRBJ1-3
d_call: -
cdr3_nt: TGTGCCAGCCAGGGAAACACCATATATTTT
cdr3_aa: CASQGNTIYF

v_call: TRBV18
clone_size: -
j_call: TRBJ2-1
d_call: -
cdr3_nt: TGTGCCAGCTCACGCCCTAGCGTGTCCCCGAACAATGAGCAGTTCTTC
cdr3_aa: CASSRPSVSPNNEQFF

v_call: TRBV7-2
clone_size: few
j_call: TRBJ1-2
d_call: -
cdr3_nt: TGTGCCAGCAGCCAGAAAGGACAGCCTTATGGCTACACCTTC
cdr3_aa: CASSQKGQPYGYTF